Listed here is a single T cell receptor beta chain. This may come from a read error, since a much larger clone is one base off. The V segment lost 2 bases and the J segment 3 bases; nucleotides outside the gene matches: 10. The length of the CDR3 is 16 residues. The germline V gene encodes CDR1 SQVTM and CDR2 ANQGSEA. From the 5' RACE reads, TCRdb called clonotypes with MiXCR, one entry per CDR3 protein. The sample comprises about 54,000 distinct CDR3 sequences, 17% of which are singletons, and 2% to 2.5% rests with the top ten. This clonotype was obtained from a female donor with breast cancer. Sequencing was carried out using naive CD4+ T cells sorted from blood. The subset denotes: naive CD4+ T cells, CD4+CD45RA+CD25-. This sequence joins TRBV29-1 and TRBJ2-1; TRBD1 aligns across 7 bases. CDR3 DNA sequence: TGCAGCGTTGAATCCCACCGGAACAGGGGCTACAATGAGCAGTTCTTC. As protein: CSVESHRNRGYNEQFF.